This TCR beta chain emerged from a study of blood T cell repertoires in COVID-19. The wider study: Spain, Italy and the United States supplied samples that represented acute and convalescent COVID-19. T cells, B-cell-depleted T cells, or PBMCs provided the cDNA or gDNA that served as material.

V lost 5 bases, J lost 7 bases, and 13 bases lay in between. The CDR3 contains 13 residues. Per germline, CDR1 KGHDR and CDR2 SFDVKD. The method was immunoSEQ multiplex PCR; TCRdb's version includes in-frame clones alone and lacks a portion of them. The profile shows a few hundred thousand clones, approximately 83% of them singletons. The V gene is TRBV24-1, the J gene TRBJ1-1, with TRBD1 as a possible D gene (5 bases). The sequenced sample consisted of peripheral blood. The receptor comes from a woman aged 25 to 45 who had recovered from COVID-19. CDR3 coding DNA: TGTGCCACCAGTGTTTCGGGGGGGAGTGAAGCTTTCTTT. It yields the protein CATSVSGGSEAFF.